The rows below give T cell receptor beta chains drawn from one sample of a study of memory CD4+ T cells and cytomegalovirus serostatus. Only in-frame clones appear in the TCRdb table, and some are missing; sequencing was by immunoSEQ multiplex PCR. The table has 56,000 or so clones, around three quarters seen once; the top ten hold more than 1.5%. What was sequenced was memory CD4+ T cells from blood. The receptors come from an adult in good health and CMV-seronegative. The CDR3 runs from the conserved cysteine through the conserved F or W. Fields, in order: CDR3 length, J gene, D gene, V gene, CDR3 DNA, CDR3 protein. The D gene is left open where the match is weak.

>15|TRBJ2-2|TRBD1|TRBV10-1
TGCGCTACTCGGGACAGCTCCCGAGGCGCCGGGGAGCTGTTTTTT
CATRDSSRGAGELFF
>13|TRBJ2-5|-|TRBV7-2
TGTGCCAGCAGCTCCACTGTTCAGGAGACCCAGTACTTC
CASSSTVQETQYF
>15|TRBJ2-7|TRBD2|TRBV5-1
TGCGCCAGCAGCTTGTCGGGGATAGCGGGAGGTGAGCAGTACTTC
CASSLSGIAGGEQYF
>14|TRBJ1-1|-|TRBV9
TGTGCCAGCAGCGCCCATGGGGGAAACACTGAAGCTTTCTTT
CASSAHGGNTEAFF
>12|TRBJ1-2|TRBD1|TRBV28
TGTGCCAGCAGGGGACAGTACTATGGCTACACCTTC
CASRGQYYGYTF
>13|TRBJ2-5|-|TRBV11-2
TGTGCCAGCAGCTTAGCTAGGGAAGAGACCCAGTACTTC
CASSLAREETQYF
>14|TRBJ1-1|-|TRBV5-1
TGCGCCAGCCGGAGGGTAAATCCGGACACTGAAGCTTTCTTT
CASRRVNPDTEAFF
>19|TRBJ2-1|TRBD2|TRBV4-3
TGCGCCAGCAGCCAAGGGGGACTAGCGGGAGGCTTCTCCTACAATGAGCAGTTCTTC
CASSQGGLAGGFSYNEQFF
>12|TRBJ2-3|-|TRBV30
TGTGCCTGGTCATCAGGCACAGATACGCAGTATTTT
CAWSSGTDTQYF
>15|TRBJ1-5|TRBD1|TRBV27
TGTGCCAGCAGTTACGGCAGGGGGCATTCGCAGCCCCAGCATTTT
CASSYGRGHSQPQHF
>14|TRBJ1-6|TRBD1|TRBV6-6
TGTGCCAGCACCCCAGGGGGGGCTAATTCACCCCTCCACTTT
CASTPGGANSPLHF
>13|TRBJ1-2|-|TRBV29-1
TGCAGCGTTGAGTCCCTTGTAGGCTATGGCTACACCTTC
CSVESLVGYGYTF
>14|TRBJ2-1|TRBD2|TRBV28
TGTGCCAGCAGTTTACCTAGCGGTCAAATGAAGCAGTTCTTC
CASSLPSGQMKQFF
>15|TRBJ1-3|-|TRBV11-2
TGTGCCAGCAGCTTAGGAGGGTACTCTGGAAACACCATATATTTT
CASSLGGYSGNTIYF
>16|TRBJ2-1|TRBD2|TRBV9
TGTGCCAGCAGCAGACGACTAGCGGGGGAATACAATGAGCAGTTCTTC
CASSRRLAGEYNEQFF
>16|TRBJ2-5|TRBD1|TRBV5-1
TGCGCCAGCAGCTTGGGTGTCGGACAGGGCCAAGAGACCCAGTACTTC
CASSLGVGQGQETQYF
>12|TRBJ2-1|-|TRBV7-9
TGTGCCAGCAGCCCACCCGGGGATGAGCAGTTCTTC
CASSPPGDEQFF
>15|TRBJ1-2|-|TRBV14
TGTGCCAGCAGCCCGGGGAAGGCTAGGATGGTCGGCTACACCTTC
CASSPGKARMVGYTF